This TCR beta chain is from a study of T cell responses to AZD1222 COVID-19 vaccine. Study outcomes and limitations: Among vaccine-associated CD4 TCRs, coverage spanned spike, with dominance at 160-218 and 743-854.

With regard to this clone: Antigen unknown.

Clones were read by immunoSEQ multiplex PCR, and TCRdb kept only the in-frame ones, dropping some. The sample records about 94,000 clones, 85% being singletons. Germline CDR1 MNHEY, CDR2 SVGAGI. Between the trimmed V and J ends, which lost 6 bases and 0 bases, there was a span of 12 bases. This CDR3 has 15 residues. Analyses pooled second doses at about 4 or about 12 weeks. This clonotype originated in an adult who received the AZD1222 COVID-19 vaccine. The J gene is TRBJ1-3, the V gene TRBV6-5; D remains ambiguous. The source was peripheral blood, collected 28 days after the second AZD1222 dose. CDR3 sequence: CASSRGPFSGNTIYF. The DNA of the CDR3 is TGTGCCAGCAGCCGCGGACCGTTCTCTGGAAACACCATATATTTT.